This TCR beta chain is from a study of blood T cell repertoires in COVID-19. Study in general: Donors in the United States, Italy and Spain gave samples during acute or convalescent COVID-19.

This CDR3 spans 14 amino acids. From germline, CDR1 is SNHLY and CDR2 FYNNEI. Unmatched junction bases numbered 4, after V lost 7 bases and J lost 3 bases. Enrolled through a virtual design, the participants were between roughly 18 and 90 years of age and came from 24 US areas. Participant-reported clinical history was the basis for cohort assignment. In the original workflow: Amplifying reference gene primers gave estimates of nucleated cell counts. Using immunoSEQ multiplex PCR, the repertoire was profiled, and TCRdb retains in-frame clones only, with some absent. The V and J calls and the clone size are those of that table, but D and trimming were determined from the DNA. The table has a few hundred thousand clones, 82% seen once.

The sequenced sample was PBMCs or T cells enriched from blood (not recorded which). The sequence was obtained from a man in his forties who had recovered from COVID-19. V and J are TRBV2 and TRBJ2-1, with 9 bases lining up with TRBD2. The CDR3 reads CASTSGRLYNEQFF. The CDR3 nucleotides read TGTGCCAGCACCAGCGGGAGGCTCTACAATGAGCAGTTCTTC.